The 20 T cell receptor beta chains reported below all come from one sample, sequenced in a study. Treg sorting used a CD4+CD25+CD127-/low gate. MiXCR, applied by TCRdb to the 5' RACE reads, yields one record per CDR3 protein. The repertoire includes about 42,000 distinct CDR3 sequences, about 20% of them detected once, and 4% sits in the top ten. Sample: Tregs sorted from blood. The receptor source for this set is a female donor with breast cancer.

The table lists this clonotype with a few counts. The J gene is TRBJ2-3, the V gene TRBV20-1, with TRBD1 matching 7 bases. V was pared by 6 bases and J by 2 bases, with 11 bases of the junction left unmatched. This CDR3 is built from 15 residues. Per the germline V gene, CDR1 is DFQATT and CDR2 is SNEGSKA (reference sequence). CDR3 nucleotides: TGCAGTGCGGCGATTGGGGACAGTTCCACAGATACGCAGTATTTT. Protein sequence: CSAAIGDSSTDTQYF.

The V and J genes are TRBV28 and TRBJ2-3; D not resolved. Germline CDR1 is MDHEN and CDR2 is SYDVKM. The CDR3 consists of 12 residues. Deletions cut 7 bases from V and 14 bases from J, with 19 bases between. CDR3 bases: TGTGCCAGCACCCTAAGGGCCTACCCAGCGTATTTT. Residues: CASTLRAYPAYF.

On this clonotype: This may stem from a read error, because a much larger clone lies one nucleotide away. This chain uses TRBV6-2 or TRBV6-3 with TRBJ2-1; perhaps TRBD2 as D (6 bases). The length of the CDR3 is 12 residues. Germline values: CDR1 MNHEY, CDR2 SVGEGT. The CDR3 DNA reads TGTGCCAGCAGTTGGCGGGATGTTGAGCGGTTCTTC. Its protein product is CASSWRDVERFF.

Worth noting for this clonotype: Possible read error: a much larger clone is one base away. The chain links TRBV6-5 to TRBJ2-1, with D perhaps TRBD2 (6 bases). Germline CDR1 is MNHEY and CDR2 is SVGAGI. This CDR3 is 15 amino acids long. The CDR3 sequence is CAGRTSSGSYNEQFF. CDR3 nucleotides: TGTGCCGGCAGAACTAGCTCGGGCTCCTACAATGAGCAGTTCTTC.

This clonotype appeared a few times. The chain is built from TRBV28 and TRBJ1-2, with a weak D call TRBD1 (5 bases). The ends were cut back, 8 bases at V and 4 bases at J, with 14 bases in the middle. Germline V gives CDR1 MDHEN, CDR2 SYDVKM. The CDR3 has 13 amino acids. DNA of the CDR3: TGTGCCAGCGAACCGACAGATTCCTATGGCTACACCTTC. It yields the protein CASEPTDSYGYTF.

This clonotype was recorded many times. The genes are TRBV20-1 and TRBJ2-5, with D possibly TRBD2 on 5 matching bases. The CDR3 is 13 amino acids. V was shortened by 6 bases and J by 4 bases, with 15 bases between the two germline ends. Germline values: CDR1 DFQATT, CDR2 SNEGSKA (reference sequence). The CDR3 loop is CSANPGVAETQYF. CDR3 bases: TGCAGTGCAAATCCCGGGGTTGCAGAGACCCAGTACTTC.

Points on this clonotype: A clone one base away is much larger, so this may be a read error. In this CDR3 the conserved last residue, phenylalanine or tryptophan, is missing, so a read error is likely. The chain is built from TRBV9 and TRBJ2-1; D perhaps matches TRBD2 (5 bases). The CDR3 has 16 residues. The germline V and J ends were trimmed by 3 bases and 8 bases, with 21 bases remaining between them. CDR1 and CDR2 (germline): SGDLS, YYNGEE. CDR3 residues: CASSGSGGYLRDEQFL. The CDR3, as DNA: TGTGCCAGCAGCGGGAGCGGCGGCTATCTTAGGGATGAGCAGTTCCTC.

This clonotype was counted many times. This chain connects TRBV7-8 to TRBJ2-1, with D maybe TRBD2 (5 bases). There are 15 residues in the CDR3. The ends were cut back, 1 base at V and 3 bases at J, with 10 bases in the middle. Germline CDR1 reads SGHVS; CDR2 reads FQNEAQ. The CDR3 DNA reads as TGTGCCAGCAGCTTAGTCGGGGAGCTCTACAATGAGCAGTTCTTC. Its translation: CASSLVGELYNEQFF.

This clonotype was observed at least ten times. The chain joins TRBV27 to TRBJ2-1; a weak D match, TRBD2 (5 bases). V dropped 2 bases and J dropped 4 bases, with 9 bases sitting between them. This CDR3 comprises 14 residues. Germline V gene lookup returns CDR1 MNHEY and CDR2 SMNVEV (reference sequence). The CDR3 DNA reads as TGTGCCAGCAGTTTACCCGGGGATTACAATGAGCAGTTCTTC. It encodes CASSLPGDYNEQFF.

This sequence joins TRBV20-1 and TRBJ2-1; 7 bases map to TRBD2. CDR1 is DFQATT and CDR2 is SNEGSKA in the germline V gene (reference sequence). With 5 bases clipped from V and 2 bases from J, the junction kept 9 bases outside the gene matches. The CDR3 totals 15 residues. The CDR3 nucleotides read TGCAGTGCTTCCCCTGGCGGGAGCCCCTACAATGAGCAGTTCTTC. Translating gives CSASPGGSPYNEQFF.

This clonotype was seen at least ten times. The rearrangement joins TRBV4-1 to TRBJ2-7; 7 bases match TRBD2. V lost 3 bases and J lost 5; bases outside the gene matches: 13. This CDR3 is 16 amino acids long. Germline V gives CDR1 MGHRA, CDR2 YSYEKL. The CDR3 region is CASSHEPSGGHNEQYF. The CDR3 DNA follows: TGCGCCAGCAGCCACGAACCTTCGGGGGGTCATAACGAGCAGTACTTC.

Written as DNA, the CDR3 is TGTGCCGGAACTAGCGGGGGGGCGAATGAGCAGTTCTTC. It specifies CAGTSGGANEQFF. The chain is built from TRBV12-3 or TRBV12-4 and TRBJ2-1; 13 positions match TRBD2. V trimming: 11 bases; J trimming: 7 bases; junction bases outside the gene matches: 5. CDR3 length: 13 amino acids.

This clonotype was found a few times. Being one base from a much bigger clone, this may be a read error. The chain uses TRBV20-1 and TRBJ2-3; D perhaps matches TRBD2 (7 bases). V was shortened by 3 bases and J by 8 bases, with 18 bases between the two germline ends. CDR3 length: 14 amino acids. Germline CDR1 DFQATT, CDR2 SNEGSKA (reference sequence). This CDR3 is CSARAGAAVGTQYF. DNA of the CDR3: TGCAGTGCTAGGGCGGGGGCGGCCGTGGGTACGCAGTATTTT.

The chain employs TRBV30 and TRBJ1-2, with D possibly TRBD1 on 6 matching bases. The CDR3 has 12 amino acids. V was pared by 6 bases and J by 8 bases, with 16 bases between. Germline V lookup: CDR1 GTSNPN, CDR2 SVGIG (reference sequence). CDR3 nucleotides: TGTGCCTGCAAACAGGGTGCGTTAGGCTACACCTTC. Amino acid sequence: CACKQGALGYTF.

The CDR3 coding sequence is TGCAGTGCTAGCCCGTCAGGGGGGACCGATGGCTACACCTTC. This translates into CSASPSGGTDGYTF. The J gene is TRBJ1-2, the V gene TRBV20-1; 7 positions match TRBD1. The trim removed 3 bases at V and 6 bases at J, leaving 10 bases unmatched. Per the germline V gene, CDR1 is DFQATT and CDR2 is SNEGSKA (reference sequence). The CDR3 extends over 14 amino acids.

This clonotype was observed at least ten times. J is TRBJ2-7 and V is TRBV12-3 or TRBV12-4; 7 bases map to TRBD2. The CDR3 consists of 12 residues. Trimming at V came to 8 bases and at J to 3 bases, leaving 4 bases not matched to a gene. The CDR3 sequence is CASAGVGYEQYF. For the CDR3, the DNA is TGTGCCAGCGCGGGGGTGGGCTACGAGCAGTACTTC.

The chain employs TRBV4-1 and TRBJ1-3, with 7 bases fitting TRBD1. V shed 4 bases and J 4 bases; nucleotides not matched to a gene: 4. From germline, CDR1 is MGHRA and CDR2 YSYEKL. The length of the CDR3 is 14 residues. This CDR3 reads CASSPGQKGNTIYF. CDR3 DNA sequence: TGCGCCAGCAGCCCGGGACAGAAAGGAAACACCATATATTTT.

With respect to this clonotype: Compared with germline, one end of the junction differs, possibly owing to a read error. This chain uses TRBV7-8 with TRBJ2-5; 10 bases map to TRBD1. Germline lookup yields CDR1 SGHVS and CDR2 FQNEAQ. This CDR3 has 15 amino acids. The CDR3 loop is CAGSSTGGPLRAQYF. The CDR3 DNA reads TGTGCCGGCAGCTCGACAGGGGGCCCGCTTAGGGCCCAGTACTTC.

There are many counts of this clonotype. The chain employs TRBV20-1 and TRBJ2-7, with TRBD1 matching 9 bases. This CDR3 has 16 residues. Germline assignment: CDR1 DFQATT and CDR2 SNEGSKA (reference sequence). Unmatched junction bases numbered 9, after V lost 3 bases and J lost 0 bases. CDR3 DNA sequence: TGCAGTGCTAGCGGGAACAGGGGGCCTAGCTCCTACGAGCAGTACTTC. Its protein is CSASGNRGPSSYEQYF.

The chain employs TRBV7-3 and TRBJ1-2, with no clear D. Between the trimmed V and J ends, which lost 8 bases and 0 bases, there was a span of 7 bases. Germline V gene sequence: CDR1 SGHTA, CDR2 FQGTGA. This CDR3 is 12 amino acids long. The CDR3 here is CASPRTNYGYTF. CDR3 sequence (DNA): TGTGCCAGCCCACGCACTAACTATGGCTACACCTTC.